The 7 T cell receptor beta chains below all came from one sample that was sequenced in a study of blood T cell repertoires in COVID-19 (dated by TCRdb to the early 2020s). The library was built by means of the immunoSEQ multiplex PCR assay. The source is immuneACCESS, and TCRdb retained only in-frame sequences with V and J called. Part of the clones is not carried over; for the studies checked, unresolved V genes explain less than half of this, and the remainder is unexplained. Across this sample there are roughly 280,000 clones, with about 90% seen only once. 1.5% to 2% of the sample is held by the ten biggest clonotypes. Specimen: PBMCs or T cells enriched from blood (not recorded which). The receptors were sampled from a woman in her sixties or seventies who had recovered from COVID-19.

V usage is TRBV4-1 and J usage is TRBJ2-7, with D hard to call. Trimming cost V 0 bases and J 0 bases, with 12 bases left between them. Germline V gene data show CDR1 as MGHRA and CDR2 as YSYEKL. The CDR3 has 16 residues. In nucleotides, the CDR3 is TGCGCCAGCAGCCAAGATAGTAGGCAGGCCTCCTACGAGCAGTACTTC. Amino acids: CASSQDSRQASYEQYF.

The gene calls are TRBV19 and TRBJ1-2; D remains unclear. This CDR3 is 14 amino acids long. In germline, CDR1 is LNHDA, CDR2 SQIVND (reference sequence). V was trimmed by 7 bases and J by 0 bases, leaving 12 bases between them. The CDR3 coding sequence is TGTGCCAGTACTCTACCCATGTCTAACTATGGCTACACCTTC. Translated: CASTLPMSNYGYTF.

The gene calls are TRBV21-1 and TRBJ1-1. TRBV21-1 constitutes a pseudogene. The CDR3 contains 15 residues. The CDR3 loop reads CASSKEDCFNTEAFF. The CDR3 bases are TGTGCCAGCAGCAAAGAAGACTGCTTCAACACTGAAGCTTTCTTT.

This chain connects TRBV15 to TRBJ2-1; the D gene is possibly TRBD1 (7 bases). The germline V gene has CDR1 LNHNV and CDR2 YYDKDF (reference sequence). The CDR3 extends over 15 amino acids. V lost 3 bases and J 6 bases, leaving 15 bases between the germline ends. CDR3 in DNA: TGTGCCACCAGCAGTCCTGGGACAGCGGGCAATGAGCAGTTCTTC. It encodes CATSSPGTAGNEQFF.

This chain connects TRBV10-3 to TRBJ2-2; TRBD1 aligns across 8 bases. The V gene's germline CDR1 is ENHRY and CDR2 SYGVKD. The CDR3 is 14 residues long. Trimming took 6 bases from V and 1 from J; bases not matched to a gene: 1. The CDR3, as DNA: TGTGCCATCAGAGGGACAGGGAACACCGGGGAGCTGTTTTTT. It encodes CAIRGTGNTGELFF.

This rearrangement joins TRBV3-1 (or the pseudogene TRBV3-2) to TRBJ2-5, with TRBD2 matching 10 bases. Germline CDR1 reads LGHDT; CDR2 reads YNNKEL (reference sequence). The CDR3 spans 14 residues. The trim removed 4 bases at V and 2 bases at J, leaving 1 base unmatched. The DNA of the CDR3 is TGTGCCAGCAGCCGGACTAGCGGACAAGAGACCCAGTACTTC. Translated: CASSRTSGQETQYF.

This chain uses TRBV27 with TRBJ1-1; TRBD1 is a possible D gene (6 bases). Trimming shortened V by 5 bases and J by 3 bases, and 13 bases separated the two germline ends. The CDR3 is made up of 14 amino acids. The germline V gene encodes CDR1 MNHEY and CDR2 SMNVEV (reference sequence). CDR3 in amino acids: CASSTSGGDTEAFF. Written as DNA, the CDR3 is TGTGCCAGCAGTACCTCGGGGGGCGACACTGAAGCTTTCTTT.